Below are 29 T cell receptor beta chains sequenced from a single sample in a study of cytomegalovirus exposure and HLA in healthy donors. The PCR ran on 60 Vbeta and 13 Jbeta primers. Profiling relied on immunoSEQ multiplex PCR, and the TCRdb table lists in-frame clones only, not all of them. The table has 130,000 or so clones, over 70% seen once; the top ten hold over 2%. The sample comprised PBMCs. Receptors were obtained from a woman in her thirties or forties in good health and CMV-seropositive.

The V call is TRBV6-5, the J call TRBJ2-3; D might be TRBD2 (6 bases). Germline V gene data show CDR1 as MNHEY and CDR2 as SVGAGI. This CDR3 spans 12 amino acids. Trimming shortened V by 8 bases and J by 2 bases, and 8 bases separated the two germline ends. CDR3 nucleotides: TGTGCCAGCTGCGGGAACACAGATACGCAGTATTTT. Its translation: CASCGNTDTQYF.

The CDR3 loop reads CASSRPGQGYGYTF. CDR3 coding DNA: TGTGCCAGCAGTAGACCCGGACAGGGCTATGGCTACACCTTC. The chain links TRBV28 to TRBJ1-2; 8 bases line up with TRBD1. Germline V gives CDR1 MDHEN, CDR2 SYDVKM. This CDR3 comprises 14 residues. V lost 5 bases, J lost 4 bases, and 6 bases stayed unmatched.

The chain couples TRBV28 to TRBJ1-2; TRBD1 agrees at 7 bases. Germline V CDR1 and CDR2: MDHEN, SYDVKM. The ends lost 10 bases at V and 6 bases at J; junction bases unmatched: 8. The CDR3 has 12 amino acids. CDR3 protein: CAITGGTDGYTF. The CDR3 DNA is TGTGCCATAACCGGCGGGACAGATGGCTACACCTTC.

The gene calls are TRBV15 and TRBJ1-3; maybe TRBD1 (6 bases). Between the trimmed V and J ends, which lost 4 bases and 4 bases, there was a span of 11 bases. Germline CDR1 is LNHNV and CDR2 is YYDKDF (reference sequence). CDR3 length: 14 amino acids. The CDR3 DNA is TGTGCCACCAGCACCGGACAGTTCGGAAACACCATATATTTT. The encoded protein is CATSTGQFGNTIYF.

This chain links TRBV29-1 with TRBJ2-7; TRBD1 aligns across 8 bases. CDR1 is SQVTM, CDR2 ANQGSEA, per germline. The CDR3 sequence is 14 residues long. With 5 bases clipped from V and 0 bases from J, the junction kept 6 bases outside the gene matches. The CDR3: CSVRDRTSSYEQYF. DNA for the CDR3: TGCAGCGTTCGGGACAGGACGAGCTCCTACGAGCAGTACTTC.

The chain uses TRBV6-5 and TRBJ1-4, with TRBD1 matching over 8 bases. V gave up 5 bases and J gave up 8 bases; unmatched junction bases: 7. The germline V gene encodes CDR1 MNHEY and CDR2 SVGAGI. The CDR3 spans 14 residues. Written as DNA, the CDR3 is TGTGCCAGCAGTGCAGACAGGGGCGGGGAAAAACTGTTTTTT. It codes for CASSADRGGEKLFF.

This sequence joins TRBV28 and TRBJ2-1, with a tentative D call TRBD2 (6 bases). V was trimmed by 2 bases and J by 0 bases, leaving 11 bases between them. CDR1 and CDR2 from the germline V gene are MDHEN and SYDVKM. CDR3 length: 16 residues. The DNA for the CDR3 is TGTGCCAGCAGTTTAGTTGGCGGGATCTCCTACAATGAGCAGTTCTTC. Translated: CASSLVGGISYNEQFF.

The genes are TRBV28 and TRBJ1-5, with TRBD1 matching over 8 bases. Germline CDR1 is MDHEN and CDR2 is SYDVKM. V gave up 5 bases and J gave up 3 bases; unmatched junction bases: 12. This CDR3 has 17 residues. The CDR3 DNA is TGTGCCAGCAGTGACTTGCCGGACAGGGCTTACAATCAGCCCCAGCATTTT. This translates into CASSDLPDRAYNQPQHF.

The genes are TRBV10-3 and TRBJ2-6; 9 bases align to TRBD2. Germline lookup yields CDR1 ENHRY and CDR2 SYGVKD. With 7 bases clipped from V and 0 bases from J, the junction kept 16 bases outside the gene matches. This CDR3 spans 20 amino acids. CDR3 region: CAINGPSGIPSISGANVLTF. CDR3 nucleotides: TGTGCCATCAACGGCCCTAGCGGGATCCCCTCCATCTCTGGGGCCAACGTCCTGACTTTC.

V is TRBV6-1 and J is TRBJ2-5; a weak D match, TRBD2 (6 bases). This CDR3 is built from 17 residues. Germline values: CDR1 MNHNS, CDR2 SASEGT. V lost 2 bases to trimming and J lost 2 bases, with 18 bases between them. In DNA, the CDR3 is TGTGCCAGCAGTGAAAATAGGCTAGCGCGCGGACAAGAGACCCAGTACTTC. Its translation: CASSENRLARGQETQYF.

The chain couples TRBV28 to TRBJ1-6; D gene ambiguous. The CDR3 is 12 residues long. Trimming pared 4 bases from V and 10 bases from J, leaving 8 bases between. From germline, CDR1 is MDHEN and CDR2 SYDVKM. CDR3 in amino acids: CASSWEGSPLHF. The CDR3 coding sequence is TGTGCCAGCAGTTGGGAGGGCTCACCCCTCCACTTT.

DNA of the CDR3: TGCGCCAGCAGCCAAGAAGGGACAGGGGGCGAGCAGTACTTC. Translated, it gives CASSQEGTGGEQYF. The chain uses TRBV4-1 and TRBJ2-7, with 11 nucleotides matching TRBD1. CDR1 and CDR2 from the germline V gene are MGHRA and YSYEKL. This CDR3 region has 14 residues. V trimming: 0 bases; J trimming: 6 bases; junction bases outside the gene matches: 1.

The J gene is TRBJ1-4, the V gene TRBV18; 7 bases fit TRBD1. Germline CDR1 is KGHSH and CDR2 is LQKENI. The CDR3 sequence is 15 residues long. V dropped 3 bases and J dropped 5; count of bases not matched to a gene: 6. In DNA, the CDR3 is TGTGCCAGCTCACCGCCGGGACAGATAAATGAAAAACTGTTTTTT. Translating gives CASSPPGQINEKLFF.

In its sample, this clone was seen once. One end of the junction does not line up with germline, which may come from a read error. The rearrangement uses TRBV15 and TRBJ2-5; D is unclear. Germline values: CDR1 LNHNV, CDR2 YYDKDF (reference sequence). The CDR3 extends over 13 amino acids. Here the CDR3 reads CATSRHFQETQYF. CDR3 bases: TGTGCCACTAGCAGGCACTTCCAAGAGACCCAGTACTTC.

This clone occurred once. The rearrangement joins TRBV19 to TRBJ2-5, with 8 bases fitting TRBD1. V trimming: 9 bases; J trimming: 4 bases; junction bases outside the gene matches: 7. The germline gives CDR1 LNHDA, CDR2 SQIVND (reference sequence). The CDR3 covers 13 residues. CDR3 in amino acids: CASAGGWRETQYF. The CDR3 coding sequence is TGTGCCAGCGCAGGGGGCTGGCGAGAGACCCAGTACTTC.

The CDR3 sequence is CASSPGGPYEQYF. Written as DNA, the CDR3 is TGTGCCAGCAGCCCAGGGGGGCCCTACGAGCAGTACTTC. The chain links TRBV6-5 to TRBJ2-7; tentative D call: TRBD1 (7 bases). This CDR3 is 13 amino acids long. CDR1 is MNHEY, CDR2 SVGAGI, per germline. Between the trimmed V and J ends, which lost 6 bases and 2 bases, there was a span of 11 bases.

The rearrangement joins TRBV19 to TRBJ2-1; 10 nucleotides agree with TRBD2. CDR3 length: 14 amino acids. CDR1 is LNHDA, CDR2 SQIVND, per germline (reference sequence). Trimming at V came to 8 bases and at J to 7 bases, leaving 8 bases not matched to a gene. CDR3 residues: CASSRGSGRNEQFF. The CDR3 DNA reads as TGTGCCAGTTCCAGGGGTAGCGGGAGGAATGAGCAGTTCTTC.

This chain joins TRBV7-2 and TRBJ2-7, with 12 bases matching TRBD1. Germline lookup yields CDR1 SGHTA and CDR2 FQGNSA. V dropped 5 bases and J dropped 2; count of bases not matched to a gene: 7. CDR3 length: 16 amino acids. In nucleotides, the CDR3 is TGTGCCAGCAGCCCCAGAGGGACAGGGGGCACCTACGAGCAGTACTTC. Its translation: CASSPRGTGGTYEQYF.

J is TRBJ2-7 and V is TRBV5-1, with D possibly matching TRBD2 (6 bases). The ends were cut back, 0 bases at V and 2 bases at J, with 18 bases in the middle. The CDR3 runs 17 residues. Per germline, CDR1 SGHRS and CDR2 YFSETQ. The CDR3 sequence is CASSLVASGQGPYEQYF. As DNA, the CDR3 is TGCGCCAGCAGCTTGGTGGCCAGCGGGCAGGGACCCTACGAGCAGTACTTC. Variable domain in full (rest from reference TRBV5-1 and TRBJ2-7): KAGVTQTPRYLIKTRGQQVTLSCSPISGHRSVSWYQQTPGQGLQFLFEYFSETQRNKGNFPGRFSGRQFSNSRSEMNVSTLELGDSALYLCASSLVASGQGPYEQYFGPGTRLTVT.

The chain links TRBV30 to TRBJ1-5; 8 positions match TRBD1. J lost 5 bases, V lost 0 bases, and 6 bases had no gene match. This CDR3 has 15 amino acids. CDR1 GTSNPN and CDR2 SVGIG come from the germline V gene (reference sequence). CDR3 amino acids: CAWSVPGGSYQPQHF. CDR3 DNA sequence: TGTGCCTGGAGTGTACCAGGGGGCTCTTATCAGCCCCAGCATTTT.

This chain uses TRBV15 with TRBJ2-2, with D tentatively TRBD1 (6 bases). V lost 3 bases and J lost 7, with 9 bases in between. Germline assignment: CDR1 LNHNV and CDR2 YYDKDF (reference sequence). The CDR3 length is 13 residues. The CDR3 nucleotides are TGTGCCACCAGCAGGGGGGCAGTCGGGGAGCTGTTTTTT. It specifies CATSRGAVGELFF.

Regarding this clone: This specimen includes other DNA sequences encoding the same CDR3. The CDR3 loop is CASSPQGSGNTIYF. DNA of the CDR3: TGTGCCAGCTCACCCCAGGGTTCTGGAAACACCATATATTTT. V is TRBV18 and J is TRBJ1-3; D may be TRBD1 (5 bases). Germline loops: CDR1 KGHSH, CDR2 LQKENI. Trimming stripped 3 bases from V and 1 base from J, with 7 bases between. The CDR3 runs to 14 residues.

The chain has TRBV4-3 and TRBJ1-6; D possibly corresponds to TRBD1 (6 bases). CDR3 length equals 15 residues. CDR1 is LGHNA, CDR2 YSLEER, per germline. With 6 bases removed from V and 5 bases from J, the gap between germline ends came to 14 bases. CDR3 DNA: TGCGCCAGCAGTTTACAGGGAGCGAATAATTCACCCCTCCACTTT. It translates to CASSLQGANNSPLHF.

Notes on this clone: An end of the junction does not agree with germline; a read error may underlie this. The chain is built from TRBV6-1 and TRBJ2-7; TRBD2 agrees at 7 bases. The V gene's germline CDR1 is MNHNS and CDR2 SASEGT. The CDR3 length is 13 residues. This CDR3 reads CAGRLALRDEQYF. Here the CDR3 DNA reads TGTGCCGGCAGACTAGCCTTAAGGGACGAGCAGTACTTC.

The chain combines TRBV19 with TRBJ1-1; a weak D match, TRBD1 (5 bases). Germline V CDR1 and CDR2: LNHDA, SQIVND (reference sequence). Trimming shortened V by 3 bases and J by 4 bases, and 15 bases separated the two germline ends. The CDR3 is made up of 15 amino acids. In nucleotides, the CDR3 is TGTGCCAGTAGTATGTTTCGGGGGTCGGGCACTGAAGCTTTCTTT. The encoded protein is CASSMFRGSGTEAFF.

The chain recombines TRBV10-3 with TRBJ1-6; D not resolved. V lost 7 bases and J 4 bases, leaving 8 bases between the germline ends. The germline gives CDR1 ENHRY, CDR2 SYGVKD. The CDR3 consists of 13 residues. The CDR3 DNA follows: TGTGCCATCAAGGACTCTTATAATTCACCCCTCCACTTT. Translated, it gives CAIKDSYNSPLHF.

This clone was observed a single time. The chain is built from TRBV30 and TRBJ2-5; 11 bases align to TRBD2. This CDR3 spans 15 amino acids. The V gene end was trimmed by 1 base and the J gene end by 4 bases; junction bases not matched to a gene: 5. Germline assignment: CDR1 GTSNPN and CDR2 SVGIG (reference sequence). This CDR3 reads CAWSAGLAVGETQYF. CDR3 coding DNA: TGTGCCTGGAGTGCGGGACTAGCGGTTGGAGAGACCCAGTACTTC. Supplemented by reference TRBV30 and TRBJ2-5, the full variable domain reads SQTIHQWPATLVQPVGSPLSLECTVEGTSNPNLYWYRQAAGRGLQLLFYSVGIGQISSEVPQNLSASRPQDRQFILSSKKLLLSDSGFYLCAWSAGLAVGETQYFGPGTRLLVL.

The chain couples TRBV7-3 to TRBJ2-1; 12 bases fit TRBD2. Germline V CDR1 and CDR2: SGHTA, FQGTGA. CDR3 size: 16 residues. The V and J ends lost 4 bases and 2 bases, in that order; junction bases with no gene match: 3. The CDR3 loop is CASSSGLAGPYNEQFF. DNA for the CDR3: TGTGCCAGCAGCTCAGGACTAGCGGGACCCTACAATGAGCAGTTCTTC.

The chain couples TRBV7-2 to TRBJ1-1; D is ambiguous. This CDR3 has 13 amino acids. V was cut by 6 bases and J by 7 bases, with 15 bases left in between. Germline V gives CDR1 SGHTA, CDR2 FQGNSA. The DNA of the CDR3 is TGTGCCAGCAGTTCACGGCGGAGTCTTGAAGCTTTCTTT. Translating gives CASSSRRSLEAFF.